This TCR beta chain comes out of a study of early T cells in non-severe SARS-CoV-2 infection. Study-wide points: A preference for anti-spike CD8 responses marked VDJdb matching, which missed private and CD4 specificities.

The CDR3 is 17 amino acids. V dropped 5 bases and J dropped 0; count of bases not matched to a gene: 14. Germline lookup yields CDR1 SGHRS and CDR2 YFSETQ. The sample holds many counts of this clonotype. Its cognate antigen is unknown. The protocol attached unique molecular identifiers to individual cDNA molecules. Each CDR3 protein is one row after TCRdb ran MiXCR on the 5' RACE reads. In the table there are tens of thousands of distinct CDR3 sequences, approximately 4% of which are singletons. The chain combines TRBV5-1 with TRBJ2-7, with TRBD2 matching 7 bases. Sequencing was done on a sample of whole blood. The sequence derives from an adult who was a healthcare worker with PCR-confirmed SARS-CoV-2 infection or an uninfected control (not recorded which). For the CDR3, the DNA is TGCGCCAGCAGGGAGGACCTGGGGAGGGGATTCTCCTACGAGCAGTACTTC. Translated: CASREDLGRGFSYEQYF.